Listed below are T cell receptor beta chains from one sample, sequenced in a study of spatial heterogeneity in lung cancer. TCRdb re-called the 5' RACE reads with MiXCR, one entry per CDR3 protein. The repertoire holds around 48,000 distinct CDR3 sequences, with about 5.8% as singletons. The source material was PBMCs, sampled at surgery. Receptors were obtained from a male donor with early-stage non-small cell lung cancer. Each CDR3 is given with its conserved first and last residue. The order of the fields is CDR3 DNA, CDR3 protein, clone size, V gene, J gene, D gene, CDR3 length. D genes are given only for firm matches. Not every row has a clone size; where given, it reads once, few, many or a size class.

CDR3nt: TGTGCCAGCAGCCCCACGGCGGGAGGGCCGAAAGAGCAGTACTTC
CDR3aa: CASSPTAGGPKEQYF
abundance: many
v_gene: TRBV7-9
j_gene: TRBJ2-7
d_gene: TRBD2
len: 15

CDR3nt: TGTGCCAGCAGCTTAGCGGGAGGGGCGAACTACGAGCAGTACTTC
CDR3aa: CASSLAGGANYEQYF
abundance: -
v_gene: TRBV7-2
j_gene: TRBJ2-7
d_gene: TRBD2
len: 15

CDR3nt: TGCAGTGCTACGATACTAGCGGGAGTGGACGATACGCAGTATTTT
CDR3aa: CSATILAGVDDTQYF
abundance: many
v_gene: TRBV20-1
j_gene: TRBJ2-3
d_gene: TRBD2
len: 15

CDR3nt: TGCAGTGCGGACGGTAGGGGGCGAATCGAGACCCAGTACTTC
CDR3aa: CSADGRGRIETQYF
abundance: many
v_gene: TRBV20-1
j_gene: TRBJ2-5
d_gene: TRBD1
len: 14

CDR3nt: TGTGCCAGCCGTCCGGACAGGACCCGCTCTGGGGCCAACGTCCTGACTTTC
CDR3aa: CASRPDRTRSGANVLTF
abundance: many
v_gene: TRBV6-5
j_gene: TRBJ2-6
d_gene: TRBD1
len: 17

CDR3nt: TGTGCCAGCAGTGCCCTAGGAACTAAGGATGAGCAGTTCTTC
CDR3aa: CASSALGTKDEQFF
abundance: many
v_gene: TRBV25-1
j_gene: TRBJ2-1
d_gene: -
len: 14

CDR3nt: TGTGCCAGCAGTCCCCTAGGGGACACCGGGGAGCTGTTTTTT
CDR3aa: CASSPLGDTGELFF
abundance: medium-sized
v_gene: TRBV27
j_gene: TRBJ2-2
d_gene: -
len: 14

CDR3nt: TGCAGTGCTCACGATTCCGATCAGCGAGGGGACGAGCAGTACTTC
CDR3aa: CSAHDSDQRGDEQYF
abundance: -
v_gene: TRBV20-1
j_gene: TRBJ2-7
d_gene: -
len: 15

CDR3nt: TGCGCCAGCAGCTTGGGGGCCGGCACCGGGGAGCTGTTTTTT
CDR3aa: CASSLGAGTGELFF
abundance: many
v_gene: TRBV5-1
j_gene: TRBJ2-2
d_gene: -
len: 14

CDR3nt: TGTGCCAGCAGTGGGACAGCTGATATCGGAAACACCATATATTTT
CDR3aa: CASSGTADIGNTIYF
abundance: many
v_gene: TRBV2
j_gene: TRBJ1-3
d_gene: -
len: 15

CDR3nt: TGTGCCAGCAGTTACAGCACTAGCGGGAGGGGAGAGACCCAGTACTTC
CDR3aa: CASSYSTSGRGETQYF
abundance: many
v_gene: TRBV6-5
j_gene: TRBJ2-5
d_gene: TRBD2
len: 16

CDR3nt: TGTGCCAGCAGCTTAGCGGCGGCCCAAGAGACCCAGTACTTC
CDR3aa: CASSLAAAQETQYF
abundance: many
v_gene: TRBV7-6
j_gene: TRBJ2-5
d_gene: -
len: 14

CDR3nt: TGTGCTAGTGGTCGAGAAGCGGGTTCCTACGAGCAGTACTTC
CDR3aa: CASGREAGSYEQYF
abundance: many
v_gene: TRBV12-5
j_gene: TRBJ2-7
d_gene: -
len: 14

CDR3nt: TGTGCCAGCAGTGACCCCCTAGCGGGAATGGCCTACGAGCAGTACTTC
CDR3aa: CASSDPLAGMAYEQYF
abundance: many
v_gene: TRBV2
j_gene: TRBJ2-7
d_gene: TRBD2
len: 16

CDR3nt: TGTGCCACCAGTGATTCTACAGGGGGGAAAGTCACTGAAGCTTTCTTT
CDR3aa: CATSDSTGGKVTEAFF
abundance: many
v_gene: TRBV24-1
j_gene: TRBJ1-1
d_gene: TRBD1
len: 16

CDR3nt: TGTGCCAGCAGCCGACAGGGGGCGGCCAAAAACATTCAGTACTTC
CDR3aa: CASSRQGAAKNIQYF
abundance: few
v_gene: TRBV12-3/TRBV12-4
j_gene: TRBJ2-4
d_gene: TRBD1
len: 15

CDR3nt: TGTGCCAGTACACTAGCACATAGCACAGATACGCAGTATTTT
CDR3aa: CASTLAHSTDTQYF
abundance: many
v_gene: TRBV19
j_gene: TRBJ2-3
d_gene: -
len: 14

CDR3nt: TGTGCCAGCAGCTCAGGGTTCGGAGCCTCCTACGAGCAGTACTTC
CDR3aa: CASSSGFGASYEQYF
abundance: many
v_gene: TRBV7-2
j_gene: TRBJ2-7
d_gene: -
len: 15

CDR3nt: TGTGCCAGCAGTCACGTCGGCAGGGACCCCGCAGATACGCAGTATTTT
CDR3aa: CASSHVGRDPADTQYF
abundance: many
v_gene: TRBV28
j_gene: TRBJ2-3
d_gene: -
len: 16

CDR3nt: TGTGCCAGCAGTCCCTCCGGGACAGACTATGGCTACACCTTC
CDR3aa: CASSPSGTDYGYTF
abundance: many
v_gene: TRBV7-6
j_gene: TRBJ1-2
d_gene: TRBD1
len: 14

CDR3nt: TGCAGCGGCTGGGGGACACTCCTGGGCACTGAAGCTTTCTTT
CDR3aa: CSGWGTLLGTEAFF
abundance: many
v_gene: TRBV20-1
j_gene: TRBJ1-1
d_gene: -
len: 14

CDR3nt: TGTGCCAGCAGTGCCGGGGGTCATCAGCCCCAGCATTTT
CDR3aa: CASSAGGHQPQHF
abundance: many
v_gene: TRBV2
j_gene: TRBJ1-5
d_gene: -
len: 13

CDR3nt: TGTGCCAGCAGTTCCTTGGGGAAGCGGGAGGGCCAATTCGGCTACGAGCAGTACTTC
CDR3aa: CASSSLGKREGQFGYEQYF
abundance: many
v_gene: TRBV6-6
j_gene: TRBJ2-7
d_gene: TRBD2
len: 19

CDR3nt: TGTGCCAGCAGCTTGGAGTCTTTTACCGGGGAGCTGTTTTTT
CDR3aa: CASSLESFTGELFF
abundance: -
v_gene: TRBV7-2
j_gene: TRBJ2-2
d_gene: -
len: 14

CDR3nt: TGTGCCAGCAGCTTTGGGGGGCACTACACCGGGGAGCTGTTTTTT
CDR3aa: CASSFGGHYTGELFF
abundance: many
v_gene: TRBV7-8
j_gene: TRBJ2-2
d_gene: -
len: 15

CDR3nt: TGCGCCAGCAGCCAAGTAGTACGAGACGAGCAGTACTTC
CDR3aa: CASSQVVRDEQYF
abundance: many
v_gene: TRBV4-3
j_gene: TRBJ2-7
d_gene: -
len: 13

CDR3nt: TGTGCCAGCAGCTTACCACGGATCACAGATACGCAGTATTTT
CDR3aa: CASSLPRITDTQYF
abundance: many
v_gene: TRBV5-6
j_gene: TRBJ2-3
d_gene: -
len: 14

CDR3nt: TGTGCCAGCAGCACCCGACAGGGACAGACCCAGTACTTC
CDR3aa: CASSTRQGQTQYF
abundance: many
v_gene: TRBV7-2
j_gene: TRBJ2-5
d_gene: TRBD1
len: 13

CDR3nt: TGCGCCAGCAGCCCCGGGAACACCGGGTGGAGGGAGACCCAGTACTTC
CDR3aa: CASSPGNTGWRETQYF
abundance: many
v_gene: TRBV5-1
j_gene: TRBJ2-5
d_gene: -
len: 16

CDR3nt: TGTGCCAGCAGTGAACTAGCGGAGCCTGAGCAGTACTTC
CDR3aa: CASSELAEPEQYF
abundance: -
v_gene: TRBV3-1
j_gene: TRBJ2-7
d_gene: TRBD2
len: 13

CDR3nt: TGCAGTGCTAGATCCCCTGAGACAGATACGCAGTATTTT
CDR3aa: CSARSPETDTQYF
abundance: many
v_gene: TRBV20-1
j_gene: TRBJ2-3
d_gene: -
len: 13

CDR3nt: TGCAGTGCTAGAGCGCTGCGCCGGGAGTCCGATACGCAGTATTTT
CDR3aa: CSARALRRESDTQYF
abundance: few
v_gene: TRBV20-1
j_gene: TRBJ2-3
d_gene: -
len: 15

CDR3nt: TGCAGTGCTAGAGTCCCGGACAGGCTTTACGAGCAGTACTTC
CDR3aa: CSARVPDRLYEQYF
abundance: many
v_gene: TRBV20-1
j_gene: TRBJ2-7
d_gene: TRBD1
len: 14

CDR3nt: TGTGCCATCAGTGAGTCGAACAGGGCTAGCGGATCCGACAATGAGCAGTTCTTC
CDR3aa: CAISESNRASGSDNEQFF
abundance: many
v_gene: TRBV10-3
j_gene: TRBJ2-1
d_gene: -
len: 18

CDR3nt: TGCGCCAGCAGCGCGAGCGGCCCCATTCGGGGCTACACCTTC
CDR3aa: CASSASGPIRGYTF
abundance: many
v_gene: TRBV5-1
j_gene: TRBJ1-2
d_gene: -
len: 14